The present TCR beta chain was sequenced within a study of cytomegalovirus exposure and HLA in healthy donors. General study points: A missense variant in DCLRE1C was later tied to TCR beta V- and J-gene trimming. The study had only CMV serostatus as immune exposure information.

The CDR3 extends over 15 amino acids. Germline V gene sequence: CDR1 SEHNR, CDR2 FQNEAQ (reference sequence). J was trimmed by 2 bases and V by 5 bases; bases with no gene match: 6. As for this clone: No antigen is known for it.

Researchers ran the PCR with 60 Vbeta and 13 Jbeta primers. Assay used: immunoSEQ multiplex PCR; TCRdb lists only in-frame clones, some missing. Seen here are roughly 80,000 clones, around three quarters observed once, and the top ten hold more than 7%. The specimen sequenced was PBMCs. The V gene is TRBV7-9, the J gene TRBJ2-3, with 8 bases identical to TRBD1. This TCR came from a middle-aged woman in good health and CMV-seronegative. CDR3 DNA: TGTGCCAGCAGCGACAAGGACAGGGCCACAGATACGCAGTATTTT. As protein: CASSDKDRATDTQYF.